This T cell receptor (beta chain) was captured by sequencing in a study of blood T cell repertoires in COVID-19. At the level of the study: COVID-19 samples from acute and convalescent phases originated in the United States, Italy and Spain. PBMCs, B-cell-depleted T cells, or T cells were the source of the cDNA or gDNA that made up the material.

Original methodology: Amplifying reference gene primers gave estimates of nucleated cell counts. Profiled with immunoSEQ multiplex PCR; TCRdb holds only in-frame clones, not every one. The V and J calls and clone size were taken over from that table, and D and trimming were inferred from the DNA. This sample carries almost 200,000 clones, 86% of them seen once, and the ten largest clones take about 0.72%. Germline CDR1 is SQVTM and CDR2 is ANQGSEA. The length of the CDR3 is 16 residues. V shed 4 bases, J shed 1 base, and the junction held 10 bases outside the gene matches. The V gene is TRBV29-1, the J gene TRBJ2-1, with 7 positions matching TRBD2. The specimen was peripheral blood. This receptor was identified in a woman aged 70 to 79 with acute or convalescent COVID-19. The CDR3 region is CSVVVGGPASYNEQFF. CDR3 DNA sequence: TGCAGCGTTGTTGTGGGAGGGCCCGCGTCCTACAATGAGCAGTTCTTC.